The T cell receptor beta chain under discussion was sequenced for a study of control samples from healthy donors and cancer patients. Assay used: immunoSEQ multiplex PCR; TCRdb lists only in-frame clones, some missing. The sample has around 200,000 clones, roughly 91% seen once. This clone appeared a few times. CDR1 and CDR2 from the germline V gene are MNHEY and SVGEGT. Between the trimmed V and J ends, which lost 6 bases and 8 bases, there was a span of 10 bases. This CDR3 is built from 12 residues. This sequence originates from a man aged 18 to 29 in good health. The chain has TRBV6-2 or TRBV6-3 and TRBJ2-2; the D gene is possibly TRBD2 (5 bases). Input material: blood. The DNA for the CDR3 is TGTGCCAGCAGCTCCCGGGGAGGGGAGCTGTTTTTT. This translates into CASSSRGGELFF.